These 28 T cell receptor beta chains were sequenced from one sample in a study of T-cell reconstitution after alpha-beta-depleted transplantation in children (dated by TCRdb to 2015 to 2016). According to the study, the label for this sample's treatment or condition signals: allogeneic hematopoietic cell transplantation with graft depleted of TCRalphabeta T cells and CD19 B cells. Library construction relied on PCR. Sequencing was carried out with an Illumina HiSeq 2500. TCR libraries were prepared with molecular barcoding, using unique molecular identifiers to normalize TCRbeta repertoire quantification. TCRdb cleaned the public reads at Q25 with fastp, built clones with MiXCR and kept in-frame beta chains. CDR3 protein duplicates are merged, each entry listing the most common genes and DNA. This sample gives about 400,000 distinct CDR3 sequences in total; around 16% of them show up just once. Clones ranked in the top ten supply roughly 27% of the sample.

Source: PBMCs, mostly from graft donor cells, taken 360 days after TCRalphabeta/CD19-depleted stem cell transplant. The receptor source for this set is a boy under two years old who had a stem cell transplant for Wiskott-Aldrich syndrome, so the T cells may come from the graft donor.

V is TRBV2 and J is TRBJ2-7; D is unclear. Germline V gene sequence: CDR1 SNHLY, CDR2 FYNNEI. V dropped 7 bases and J dropped 3 bases, with 19 bases sitting between them. This CDR3 spans 15 amino acids. DNA for the CDR3: TGTGCCAGCAACCCCGACGGTGGGGTGGGCTACGAGCAGTACTTC. Protein product: CASNPDGGVGYEQYF.

The table lists this clonotype with a count of one. The rearrangement links TRBV20-1 to TRBJ2-3; 9 bases align to TRBD2. Per the germline V gene, CDR1 is DFQATT and CDR2 is SNEGSKA (reference sequence). V shed 6 bases and J 5 bases; nucleotides not matched to a gene: 9. The CDR3 is made up of 14 amino acids. The CDR3 DNA reads TGCAGTGCCATGAGGGCGGGGGGGCTAGATACGCAGTATTTT. Translated: CSAMRAGGLDTQYF.

This clonotype showed up many times. The chain has TRBV5-1 and TRBJ2-2, with D unclear. The CDR3 has 12 residues. Per germline, CDR1 SGHRS and CDR2 YFSETQ. The ends were cut back, 1 base at V and 7 bases at J, with 5 bases in the middle. The CDR3 sequence is CASSLTVGELFF. The DNA of the CDR3 is TGCGCCAGCAGCTTGACGGTCGGGGAGCTGTTTTTT.

The chain links TRBV2 to TRBJ2-3; possible D gene TRBD2, 6 bases. With 6 bases removed from V and 6 bases from J, the gap between germline ends came to 22 bases. Per germline, CDR1 SNHLY and CDR2 FYNNEI. The length of the CDR3 is 16 residues. The CDR3 loop reads CASSWDFGVGRDTQYF. The CDR3 region has the DNA TGTGCCAGCAGCTGGGACTTCGGGGTTGGACGGGATACGCAGTATTTT.

This clonotype was detected a few times. This rearrangement joins TRBV7-9 to TRBJ2-4, with 7 nucleotides matching TRBD2. CDR1 SEHNR and CDR2 FQNEAQ come from the germline V gene (reference sequence). V was pared by 1 base and J by 7 bases, with 10 bases of the junction left unmatched. The CDR3 extends over 16 amino acids. Here the CDR3 DNA reads TGTGCCAGCAGCTTAGGCCCTGGGGGGGTATGGAACATTCAGTACTTC. This sequence encodes CASSLGPGGVWNIQYF.

This clonotype was seen a few times. The chain is built from TRBV5-1 and TRBJ2-7; D may be TRBD1 or TRBD2 (5 bases each). Germline CDR1 SGHRS, CDR2 YFSETQ. Trimming stripped 7 bases from V and 6 bases from J, with 23 bases between. The CDR3 is made up of 15 amino acids. In nucleotides, the CDR3 is TGCGCCAGCTGCCACGGGGCTACCAGTATCTGCGAGCAGTACTTC. Amino acids: CASCHGATSICEQYF.

CDR3: CAISGTPGQRQETQYF. For the CDR3, the DNA is TGTGCCATCAGTGGAACGCCGGGACAGCGCCAAGAGACCCAGTACTTC. The chain has TRBV10-3 and TRBJ2-5; 7 nucleotides align to TRBD1. J gave up 1 base and V 4 bases, and 9 bases lay outside the gene matches. The CDR3 loop spans 16 amino acids. CDR1 and CDR2 (germline): ENHRY, SYGVKD.

This chain links TRBV6-5 with TRBJ2-3; TRBD1 agrees at 7 bases. Trimming took 6 bases from V and 2 from J; bases not matched to a gene: 11. The CDR3 is 16 residues long. The germline V gene encodes CDR1 MNHEY and CDR2 SVGAGI. CDR3 DNA sequence: TGTGCCAGCAGCCCTCGACAGGGTCTTTTCACAGATACGCAGTATTTT. Translation gives CASSPRQGLFTDTQYF.

Comment on this clonotype: The junction and the germline gene differ at one end; a read error may be behind it. The chain carries TRBV24-1 and TRBJ2-1; D tentatively fits TRBD1 or TRBD2 (7 bases each). The CDR3 is 18 amino acids. The germline V gene encodes CDR1 KGHDR and CDR2 SFDVKD. CDR3 DNA sequence: TGTGCCACCTGTGATTTTGGGGGGGAGGGGGCGAGGTCGGATGAGCAGTTCTTC. It translates to CATCDFGGEGARSDEQFF.

V usage is TRBV6-1 and J usage is TRBJ1-1; D gene unclear. V was clipped by 4 bases and J by 11 bases, with 14 bases between them. CDR1 and CDR2 (germline): MNHNS, SASEGT. This CDR3 comprises 12 residues. The CDR3: CASSGWDLKAFF. The CDR3 DNA follows: TGTGCCAGCAGTGGGTGGGATCTCAAGGCTTTCTTT.

The chain uses TRBV7-9 and TRBJ2-1; 9 positions agree with TRBD1. Losses at the gene ends were 5 bases for V and 2 bases for J; bases not matched to a gene: 4. Germline V gene sequence: CDR1 SEHNR, CDR2 FQNEAQ (reference sequence). The CDR3 is 15 amino acids. In DNA, the CDR3 is TGTGCCAGCAGCCACCGACAGGGGGCCTACAATGAGCAGTTCTTC. Its protein is CASSHRQGAYNEQFF.

The genes are TRBV2 and TRBJ2-1; the D gene is possibly TRBD2 (5 bases). The CDR3 spans 12 residues. The germline CDR1 and CDR2 sequences are SNHLY and FYNNEI. With 6 bases removed from V and 16 bases from J, the gap between germline ends came to 19 bases. CDR3: CASSALRGTLFF. CDR3 DNA sequence: TGTGCCAGCAGCGCCCTTCGGGGTACACTCTTCTTC.

The chain uses TRBV12-3 or TRBV12-4 and TRBJ2-1, with 10 bases that match TRBD2. The trim removed 5 bases at V and 12 bases at J, leaving 4 bases unmatched. The CDR3 has 12 amino acids. CDR3 sequence: CASSSGRALQFF. The CDR3 nucleotides are TGTGCCAGCAGTAGCGGGAGGGCATTGCAGTTCTTC.

The V call is TRBV2, the J call TRBJ2-1, with TRBD1 identical over 10 bases. This CDR3 spans 15 amino acids. CDR1 and CDR2 (germline): SNHLY, FYNNEI. J was trimmed by 3 bases and V by 4 bases; bases with no gene match: 3. In DNA, the CDR3 is TGTGCCAGCAGTGCCCGGACAGGGGGCTACAATGAGCAGTTCTTC. As protein: CASSARTGGYNEQFF.

The CDR3 coding sequence is TGTGCCACCAGTGATTTATGGGGGCAAGATGAGCAGTTCTTC. Encoded protein: CATSDLWGQDEQFF. This chain joins TRBV24-1 and TRBJ2-1, with a weak D call TRBD1 (6 bases). Germline V CDR1 and CDR2: KGHDR, SFDVKD. Deletions cut 1 base from V and 8 bases from J, with 11 bases between. The CDR3 consists of 14 residues.

The CDR3 nucleotides read TGCGCCAGCAGCCCCTCAGTGGGCTACACCGGGGAGCTGTTTTTT. Amino acids: CASSPSVGYTGELFF. The chain has TRBV5-1 and TRBJ2-2; D gene ambiguous. The germline V gene has CDR1 SGHRS and CDR2 YFSETQ. This CDR3 contains 15 residues. V gave up 4 bases and J gave up 3 bases, with 13 bases separating them.

This clonotype was detected many times. The CDR3 coding sequence is TGTGCCAGCAAGCGGCTAGCGGGAGCCGAGCAGTACTTC. This codes for CASKRLAGAEQYF. V and J are TRBV27 and TRBJ2-7, with 10 bases aligning to TRBD2. There are 13 residues in the CDR3. After removal of 7 bases from V and 6 bases from J, the junction contained 6 bases not matched to a gene. CDR1 and CDR2 (germline): MNHEY, SMNVEV (reference sequence).

Remarks on this clonotype: A read error is possible here, since a much larger clone lies one base away. The rearrangement links TRBV5-1 to TRBJ2-4, with 8 bases that match TRBD1. This CDR3 spans 15 amino acids. Germline V gene data show CDR1 as SGHRS and CDR2 as YFSETQ. CDR3 in amino acids: CASSFVGQGWNILYF. The DNA for the CDR3 is TGCGCCAGCAGCTTCGTAGGACAGGGCTGGAACATTCTGTACTTC. Combining the CDR3 with reference TRBV5-1 and TRBJ2-4 gives the whole variable domain KAGVTQTPRYLIKTRGQQVTLSCSPISGHRSVSWYQQTPGQGLQFLFEYFSETQRNKGNFPGRFSGRQFSNSRSEMNVSTLELGDSALYLCASSFVGQGWNILYFGAGTRLSVL.

This clonotype was observed a few times. The V call is TRBV7-9, the J call TRBJ2-1; 7 bases agree with TRBD2. This CDR3 region has 12 residues. The V gene end was trimmed by 4 bases and the J gene end by 9 bases; junction bases not matched to a gene: 3. Germline assignment: CDR1 SEHNR and CDR2 FQNEAQ (reference sequence). The CDR3 coding sequence is TGTGCCAGCAGCTGGGGGGGGTGTGAGCAGTTCTTC. The encoded protein is CASSWGGCEQFF.

This chain links TRBV7-2 with TRBJ2-7; D may correspond to TRBD1 or TRBD2 (5 bases each). In germline, CDR1 is SGHTA, CDR2 FQGNSA. The ends were cut back, 0 bases at V and 3 bases at J, with 15 bases in the middle. This CDR3 spans 16 amino acids. The CDR3 DNA follows: TGTGCCAGCAGCTTAGCAGGGACCCACTATTACTACGAGCAGTACTTC. This codes for CASSLAGTHYYYEQYF.

J is TRBJ2-5 and V is TRBV20-1; perhaps TRBD2 as D (5 bases). V was pared by 1 base and J by 7 bases, with 13 bases between. This CDR3 is 13 amino acids long. Germline V gene data show CDR1 as DFQATT and CDR2 as SNEGSKA (reference sequence). The CDR3 loop is CSARVAPAGTQYF. CDR3 bases: TGCAGTGCTAGAGTGGCCCCGGCGGGGACCCAGTACTTC.

The rearrangement uses TRBV5-1 and TRBJ2-3, with D possibly being TRBD2 (5 bases). The germline V gene encodes CDR1 SGHRS and CDR2 YFSETQ. The CDR3 runs to 14 residues. V lost 4 bases to trimming and J lost 2 bases, with 11 bases between them. Written as DNA, the CDR3 is TGCGCCAGCAGCAAACGGGGTCACACAGATACGCAGTATTTT. Protein product: CASSKRGHTDTQYF.

The chain uses TRBV12-3 or TRBV12-4 and TRBJ2-1; D is uncertain. The V and J ends lost 5 bases and 0 bases respectively, with 11 bases between them. This CDR3 has 15 residues. CDR3 region: CASSAPSGSYNEQFF. The CDR3 DNA reads TGTGCCAGCAGTGCTCCGTCTGGCTCCTACAATGAGCAGTTCTTC.

There are a few counts of this clonotype. The rearrangement joins TRBV2 to TRBJ2-1, with 7 bases identical to TRBD1. The CDR3 loop spans 19 amino acids. V dropped 6 bases and J dropped 3; count of bases not matched to a gene: 20. The germline V gene encodes CDR1 SNHLY and CDR2 FYNNEI. The CDR3 spells CASSPKGDREGARYNEQFF. CDR3 nucleotide sequence: TGTGCCAGCAGCCCCAAGGGTGACAGGGAAGGGGCTCGCTACAATGAGCAGTTCTTC.

V gene TRBV7-9 combines with J gene TRBJ2-3; tentative D call: TRBD2 (5 bases). Germline-derived CDR1 and CDR2 are SEHNR and FQNEAQ (reference sequence). V was pared by 3 bases and J by 4 bases, with 14 bases between. The CDR3 sequence is 15 residues long. The CDR3 loop reads CASSLKGVVSDTQYF. CDR3 nucleotide sequence: TGTGCCAGCAGCTTGAAGGGAGTTGTGTCAGATACGCAGTATTTT.

This clonotype was observed a few times. The chain is built from TRBV11-2 and TRBJ2-3, with 15 bases matching TRBD2. This CDR3 is 19 amino acids long. Germline trimming cut 1 base from V and 0 bases from J; bases unmatched to any gene: 5. CDR1 is SGHAT, CDR2 FQNNGV, per germline. CDR3 region: CASSLVSGTSGRSTDTQYF. DNA of the CDR3: TGTGCCAGCAGCTTAGTCTCCGGGACTAGCGGGAGGAGCACAGATACGCAGTATTTT. The full variable domain, rest sourced from reference TRBV11-2 and TRBJ2-3, is EAGVAQSPRYKIIEKRQSVAFWCNPISGHATLYWYQQILGQGPKLLIQFQNNGVVDDSQLPKDRFSAERLKGVDSTLKIQPAKLEDSAVYLCASSLVSGTSGRSTDTQYFGPGTRLTVL.

In DNA, the CDR3 is TGTGCCATCAGGGATTTGAACAATGAGCAGTTCTTC. It is translated as CAIRDLNNEQFF. V and J are TRBV10-3 and TRBJ2-1, with D unclear. The CDR3 runs 12 residues. Per germline, CDR1 ENHRY and CDR2 SYGVKD. V was clipped by 6 bases and J by 5 bases, with 8 bases between them.

V usage is TRBV6-5 and J usage is TRBJ2-7; a possible D gene is TRBD2 (5 bases). CDR1 is MNHEY and CDR2 is SVGAGI in the germline V gene. The CDR3 totals 15 residues. V lost 0 bases, J lost 2 bases, and 11 bases lay in between. CDR3 DNA: TGTGCCAGCAGTTACTCATATCGGGATACCTACGAGCAGTACTTC. Translating it yields CASSYSYRDTYEQYF.